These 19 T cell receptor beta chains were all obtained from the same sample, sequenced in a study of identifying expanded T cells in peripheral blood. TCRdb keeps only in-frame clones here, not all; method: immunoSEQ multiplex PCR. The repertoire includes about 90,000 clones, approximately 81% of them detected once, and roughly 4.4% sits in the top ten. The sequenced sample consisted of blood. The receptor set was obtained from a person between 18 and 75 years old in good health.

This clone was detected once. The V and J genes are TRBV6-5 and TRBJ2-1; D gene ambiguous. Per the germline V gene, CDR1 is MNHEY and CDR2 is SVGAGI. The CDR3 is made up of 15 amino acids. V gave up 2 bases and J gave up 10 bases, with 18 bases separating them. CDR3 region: CASSYQLGGESEQFF. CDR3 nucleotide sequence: TGTGCCAGCAGTTACCAACTCGGCGGAGAGAGCGAGCAGTTCTTC.

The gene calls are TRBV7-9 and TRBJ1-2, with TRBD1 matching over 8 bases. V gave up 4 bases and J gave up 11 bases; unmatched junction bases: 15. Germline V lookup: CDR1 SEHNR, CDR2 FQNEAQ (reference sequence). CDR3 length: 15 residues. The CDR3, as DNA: TGTGCCAGCAGCTCCCAGTTAGGACAGGGTAGAGGATACACCTTC. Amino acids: CASSSQLGQGRGYTF.

The CDR3 DNA sequence: TGCAGCGTTGGTTCAGGGAATGTCTACGAGCAGTACTTC. Amino acids: CSVGSGNVYEQYF. The rearrangement links TRBV29-1 to TRBJ2-7, with a tentative D call TRBD1 (5 bases). V lost 4 bases to trimming and J lost 3 bases, with 13 bases between them. The CDR3 has 13 amino acids. The germline V gene encodes CDR1 SQVTM and CDR2 ANQGSEA.

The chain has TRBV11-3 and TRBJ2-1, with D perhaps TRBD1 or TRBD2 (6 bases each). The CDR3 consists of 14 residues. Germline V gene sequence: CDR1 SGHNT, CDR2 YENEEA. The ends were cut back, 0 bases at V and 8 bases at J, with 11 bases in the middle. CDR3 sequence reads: CASSLELGGDEQFF. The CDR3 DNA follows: TGTGCCAGCAGCTTAGAGCTGGGGGGCGATGAGCAGTTCTTC. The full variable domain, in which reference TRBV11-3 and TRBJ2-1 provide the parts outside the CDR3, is EAGVVQSPRYKIIEKKQPVAFWCNPISGHNTLYWYLQNLGQGPELLIRYENEEAVDDSQLPKDRFSAERLKGVDSTLKIQPAELGDSAVYLCASSLELGGDEQFFGPGTRLTVL.

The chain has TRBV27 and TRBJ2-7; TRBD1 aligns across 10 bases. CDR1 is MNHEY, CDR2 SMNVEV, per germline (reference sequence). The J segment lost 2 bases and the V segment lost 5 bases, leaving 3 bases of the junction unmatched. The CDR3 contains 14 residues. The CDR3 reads CASSRDRGPYEQYF. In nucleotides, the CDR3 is TGTGCCAGCAGTCGGGACAGGGGACCCTACGAGCAGTACTTC.

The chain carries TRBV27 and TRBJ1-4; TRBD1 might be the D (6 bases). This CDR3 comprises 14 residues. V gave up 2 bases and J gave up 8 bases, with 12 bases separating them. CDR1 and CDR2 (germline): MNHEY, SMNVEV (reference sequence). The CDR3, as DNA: TGTGCCAGCAGTTTAGTGGGGGGGGGCGAAAAACTGTTTTTT. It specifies CASSLVGGGEKLFF.

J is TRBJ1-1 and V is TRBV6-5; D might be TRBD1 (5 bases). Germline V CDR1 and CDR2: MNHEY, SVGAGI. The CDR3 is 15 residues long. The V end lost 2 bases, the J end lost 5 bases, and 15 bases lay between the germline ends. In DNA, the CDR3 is TGTGCCAGCAGTTACGACGGGACGTCCGGAACTGAAGCTTTCTTT. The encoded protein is CASSYDGTSGTEAFF.

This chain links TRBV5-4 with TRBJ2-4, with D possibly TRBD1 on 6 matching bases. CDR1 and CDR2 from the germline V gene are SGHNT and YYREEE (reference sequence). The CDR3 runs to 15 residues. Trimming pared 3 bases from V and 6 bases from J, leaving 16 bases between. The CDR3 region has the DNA TGTGCCAGCAGCTCAGCACAGGGTCCCTTAAACATTCAGTACTTC. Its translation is CASSSAQGPLNIQYF.

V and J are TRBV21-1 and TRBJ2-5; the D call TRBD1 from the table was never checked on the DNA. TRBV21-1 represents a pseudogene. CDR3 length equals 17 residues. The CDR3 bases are TGTGCCAGCAGCAAAAGGGGGACAGAAGCCCTTCAAGAGACCCAGTACTTC. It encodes CASSKRGTEALQETQYF.

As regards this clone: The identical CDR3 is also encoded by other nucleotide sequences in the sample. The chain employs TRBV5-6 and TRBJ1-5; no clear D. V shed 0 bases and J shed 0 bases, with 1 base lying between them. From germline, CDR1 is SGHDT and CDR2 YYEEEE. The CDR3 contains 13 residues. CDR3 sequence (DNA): TGTGCCAGCAGCTTGGGTAGCAATCAGCCCCAGCATTTT. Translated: CASSLGSNQPQHF.

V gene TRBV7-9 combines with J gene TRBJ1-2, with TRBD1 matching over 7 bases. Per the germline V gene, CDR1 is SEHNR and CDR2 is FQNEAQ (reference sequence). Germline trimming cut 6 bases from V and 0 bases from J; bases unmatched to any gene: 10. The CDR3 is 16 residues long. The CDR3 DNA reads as TGTGCCAGCAGACCGGGGTATACAGGGGCTAACTATGGCTACACCTTC. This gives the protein CASRPGYTGANYGYTF. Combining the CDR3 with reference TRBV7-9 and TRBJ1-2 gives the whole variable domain DTGVSQNPRHKITKRGQNVTFRCDPISEHNRLYWYRQTLGQGPEFLTYFQNEAQLEKSRLLSDRFSAERPKGSFSTLEIQRTEQGDSAMYLCASRPGYTGANYGYTFGSGTRLTVV.

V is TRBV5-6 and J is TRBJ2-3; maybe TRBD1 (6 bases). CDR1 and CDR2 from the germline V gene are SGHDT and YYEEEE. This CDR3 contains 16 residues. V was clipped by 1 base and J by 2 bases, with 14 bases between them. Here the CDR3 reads CASSLRPGHNTDTQYF. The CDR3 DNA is TGTGCCAGCAGCTTGCGCCCGGGACATAACACAGATACGCAGTATTTT.

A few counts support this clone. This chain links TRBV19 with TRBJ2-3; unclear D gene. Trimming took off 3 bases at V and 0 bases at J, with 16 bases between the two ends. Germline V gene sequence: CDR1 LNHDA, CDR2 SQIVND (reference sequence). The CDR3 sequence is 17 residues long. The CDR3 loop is CASSIGAAFASTDTQYF. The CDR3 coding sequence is TGTGCCAGTAGTATTGGCGCAGCTTTCGCTAGCACAGATACGCAGTATTTT.

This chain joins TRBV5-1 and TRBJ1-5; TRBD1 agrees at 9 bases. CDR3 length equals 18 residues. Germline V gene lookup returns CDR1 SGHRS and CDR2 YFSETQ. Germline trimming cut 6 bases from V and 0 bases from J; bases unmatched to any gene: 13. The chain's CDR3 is CASIGWDRDHISNQPQHF. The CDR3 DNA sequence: TGCGCCAGCATAGGGTGGGACAGGGATCACATTAGCAATCAGCCCCAGCATTTT.

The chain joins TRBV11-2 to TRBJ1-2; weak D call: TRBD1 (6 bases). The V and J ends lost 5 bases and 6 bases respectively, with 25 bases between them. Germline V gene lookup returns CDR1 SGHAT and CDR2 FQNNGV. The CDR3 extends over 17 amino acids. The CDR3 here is CASSPLTFTGKEDGYTF. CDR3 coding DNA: TGTGCCAGCAGCCCGTTGACTTTTACAGGGAAGGAGGATGGCTACACCTTC.

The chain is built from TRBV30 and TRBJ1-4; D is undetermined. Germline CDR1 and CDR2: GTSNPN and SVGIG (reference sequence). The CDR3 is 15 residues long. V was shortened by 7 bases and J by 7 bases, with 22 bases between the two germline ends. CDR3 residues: CASTDGLHGIEKLFF. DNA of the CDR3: TGTGCCTCCACAGATGGCCTACATGGAATTGAAAAACTGTTTTTT.

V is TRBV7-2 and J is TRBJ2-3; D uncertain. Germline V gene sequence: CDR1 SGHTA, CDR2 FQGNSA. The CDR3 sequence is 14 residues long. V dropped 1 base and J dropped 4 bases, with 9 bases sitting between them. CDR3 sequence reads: CASSLERIADTQYF. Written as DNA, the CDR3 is TGTGCCAGCAGCTTAGAGCGCATTGCAGATACGCAGTATTTT.

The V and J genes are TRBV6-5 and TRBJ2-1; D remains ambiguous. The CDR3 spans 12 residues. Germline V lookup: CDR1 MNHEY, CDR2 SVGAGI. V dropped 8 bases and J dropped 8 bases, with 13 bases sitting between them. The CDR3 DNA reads TGTGCCAGCTCCTGGTCCGCGGATGAGCAGTTCTTC. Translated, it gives CASSWSADEQFF.

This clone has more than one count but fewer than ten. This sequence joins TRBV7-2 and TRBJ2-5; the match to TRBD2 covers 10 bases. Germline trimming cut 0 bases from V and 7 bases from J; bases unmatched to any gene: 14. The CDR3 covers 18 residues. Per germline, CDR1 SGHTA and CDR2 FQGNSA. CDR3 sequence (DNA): TGTGCCAGCAGCTTAGCTAGCGGGGGGCAAACCCCTAGCGGGACCCAGTACTTC. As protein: CASSLASGGQTPSGTQYF.